This T cell receptor (beta chain) is from a study of beta chain features in type 1 diabetes. The isolated RNA, all of it, was reverse transcribed, so expressed TCRB transcripts were what got sequenced. TCRdb's copy holds only in-frame clones and misses some; the assay was immunoSEQ multiplex PCR. The table lists around 15,000 clones, about 40% of them singletons. To note about this clone: Its target is unknown.

Germline CDR1 and CDR2: SGHKS and YYEKEE (reference sequence). CDR3 length equals 16 residues. Trimming took 3 bases from V and 3 from J; bases not matched to a gene: 6. Each donor gave one heparinised blood draw averaging roughly 100 mL. Study conclusions and caveats: For patients and controls alike, PCR might favor shorter templates to the same degree.

The specimen sequenced was stem cell memory CD4+ T cells from blood. The gene calls are TRBV5-5 and TRBJ2-3; 11 nucleotides align to TRBD2. This TCR derives from a woman between 40 and 50 years old in good health. The CDR3 reads CASSYLAGGLTDTQYF. CDR3 DNA sequence: TGTGCCAGCAGCTACCTAGCGGGGGGACTAACAGATACGCAGTATTTT.